This T cell receptor beta chain was retrieved from a study of CD8+ T cells in alopecia areata. A remark on this clone: Its antigen is as yet unknown.

RNA extraction and reverse transcription yielded cDNA as sequencing template. Measured with immunoSEQ multiplex PCR; TCRdb has only the in-frame clones, and not every one. The sample yields about 150,000 clones, 87% seen once. Findings and caveats of the study: It was lesional scalp, especially alopecia totalis/universalis, that showed higher clonality than normal scalp. Patients shared TCRs less clearly than mice did, possibly owing to HLA.

The CDR3 totals 12 residues. Trimming took 0 bases from V and 9 from J, leaving 11 bases between them. Germline V gene sequence: CDR1 SQVTM, CDR2 ANQGSEA. Specimens obtained from alopecia areata patients comprised lesional scalp punch biopsies and peripheral blood. PBMCs, the starting material, were the source of sorted CD4+ and CD8+ T cells. The chain has TRBV29-1 and TRBJ2-5; possibly TRBD2 for D (5 bases). This specimen was CD8+ T cells sorted from blood, taken at week 0. The source is a human donor with alopecia areata. The CDR3 coding sequence is TGCAGCGTTGAAGATCTGCGGGCGGCCCAGTACTTC. It yields the protein CSVEDLRAAQYF.